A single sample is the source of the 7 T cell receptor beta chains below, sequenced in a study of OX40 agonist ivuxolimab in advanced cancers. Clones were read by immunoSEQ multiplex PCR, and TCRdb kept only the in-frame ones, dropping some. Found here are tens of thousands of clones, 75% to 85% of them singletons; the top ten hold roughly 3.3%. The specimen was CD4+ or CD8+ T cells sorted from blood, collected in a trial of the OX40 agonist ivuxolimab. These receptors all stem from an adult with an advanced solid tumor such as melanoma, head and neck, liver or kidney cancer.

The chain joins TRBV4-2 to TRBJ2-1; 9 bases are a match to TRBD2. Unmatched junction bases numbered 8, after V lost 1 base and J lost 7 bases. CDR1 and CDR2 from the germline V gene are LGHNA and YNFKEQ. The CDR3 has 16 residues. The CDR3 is CASSQGGRSGRNEQFF. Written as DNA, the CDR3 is TGTGCCAGCAGCCAAGGGGGCCGAAGCGGGAGGAATGAGCAGTTCTTC.

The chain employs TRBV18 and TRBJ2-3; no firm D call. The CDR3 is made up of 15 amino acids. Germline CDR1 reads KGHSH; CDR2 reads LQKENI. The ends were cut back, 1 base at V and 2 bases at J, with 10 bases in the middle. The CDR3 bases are TGTGCCAGCTCACCACGTATAACGGACACAGATACGCAGTATTTT. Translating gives CASSPRITDTDTQYF.

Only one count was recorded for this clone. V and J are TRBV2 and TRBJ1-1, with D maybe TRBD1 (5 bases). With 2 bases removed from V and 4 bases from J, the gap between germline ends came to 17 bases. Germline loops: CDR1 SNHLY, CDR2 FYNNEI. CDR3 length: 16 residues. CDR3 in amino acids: CASSEILFGRGTEAFF. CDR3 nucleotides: TGTGCCAGCAGTGAAATCTTATTCGGAAGGGGCACTGAAGCTTTCTTT.

The chain's CDR3 is CASSREQGARNEQFF. The CDR3 nucleotides are TGTGCCAGCAGTAGGGAACAGGGGGCACGGAATGAGCAGTTCTTC. J is TRBJ2-1 and V is TRBV2, with 9 bases identical to TRBD1. The CDR3 spans 15 residues. CDR1 and CDR2 (germline): SNHLY, FYNNEI. V lost 5 bases to trimming and J lost 7 bases; unmatched junction nucleotides: 9.

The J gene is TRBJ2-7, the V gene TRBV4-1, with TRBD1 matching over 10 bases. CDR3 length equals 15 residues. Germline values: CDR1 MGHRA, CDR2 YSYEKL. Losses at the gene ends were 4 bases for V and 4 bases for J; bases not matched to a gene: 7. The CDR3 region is CASSRQTGGGYEQYF. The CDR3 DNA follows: TGCGCCAGCAGCCGACAGACAGGGGGCGGGTACGAGCAGTACTTC.

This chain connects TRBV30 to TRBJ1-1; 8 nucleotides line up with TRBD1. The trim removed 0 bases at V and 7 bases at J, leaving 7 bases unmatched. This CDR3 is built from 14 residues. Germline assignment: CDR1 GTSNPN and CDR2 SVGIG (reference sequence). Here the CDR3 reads CAWSVLGTGNEAFF. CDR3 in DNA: TGTGCCTGGAGTGTACTCGGGACAGGAAATGAAGCTTTCTTT.

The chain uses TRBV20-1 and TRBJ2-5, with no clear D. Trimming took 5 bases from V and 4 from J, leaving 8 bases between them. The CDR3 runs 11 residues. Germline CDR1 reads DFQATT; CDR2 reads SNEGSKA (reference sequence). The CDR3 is CSAGDRETQYF. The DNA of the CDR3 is TGCAGTGCTGGGGATCGAGAGACCCAGTACTTC.